This T cell receptor (beta chain) originates from a study of blood T cell repertoires in COVID-19. There are 21 residues in the CDR3. This clone came up once. In the authors' workflow: Quantification of nucleated cells was approximated via reference gene primer amplification. The method was immunoSEQ multiplex PCR; TCRdb's version includes in-frame clones alone and lacks a portion of them. That table furnishes V, J and clone size, whereas the DNA furnished D and trimming. The sample carries roughly 220,000 clones, 80% to 85% recorded once. The chain carries TRBV21-1 and TRBJ1-6; TRBD1 was called by the table and not checked on the DNA. TRBV21-1 is an annotated pseudogene. Input material: peripheral blood. This receptor was identified in a woman aged 55-70 years with acute or convalescent COVID-19. The CDR3 bases are TGTGCCAGCAGCAAAACCAAGGGCCCGGCAGGGTTTGCCAAGTTTTGTTCACCCCTCCACTTT. Translated, it gives CASSKTKGPAGFAKFCSPLHF.